This T cell receptor beta chain was found in a study of PD-1 blockade in classical Hodgkin lymphoma. No patient escaped relapse after autologous stem cell transplantation, and brentuximab vedotin exposure varied. This clone was seen once. Per germline, CDR1 MGHRA and CDR2 YSYEKL. V lost 4 bases, J lost 8 bases, and 11 bases stayed unmatched. This CDR3 comprises 17 residues. Clones were sequenced by immunoSEQ multiplex PCR, and TCRdb holds only the in-frame ones, with some missing. The sample consists of approximately 22,000 clones, around 69% of them appearing once. The rearrangement links TRBV4-1 to TRBJ2-2, with TRBD2 matching 12 bases. This clonotype was sampled from a human donor with classical Hodgkin lymphoma. The source was peripheral blood mononuclear cells (PBMCs), collected before the second cycle of nivolumab. Here the CDR3 DNA reads TGCGCCAGCAGCCGGGAGACTAGCGGGAGTTGGGTGGGGGAGCTGTTTTTT. Amino acids: CASSRETSGSWVGELFF.